This TCR beta chain was captured by sequencing in a study of blood T cell repertoires in COVID-19. About the research overall: Whether acute or convalescent, the COVID-19 samples came from the United States, Italy and Spain. T cells, B-cell-depleted T cells, or PBMCs supplied cDNA or gDNA.

Germline assignment: CDR1 MNHEY and CDR2 SVGAGI. Germline trimming cut 6 bases from V and 6 bases from J; bases unmatched to any gene: 5. The CDR3 contains 13 residues. As processed by the authors: By means of reference gene primer amplification, nucleated cell counts were estimated. The repertoire was sequenced with immunoSEQ multiplex PCR; TCRdb's copy has only in-frame clones and lacks some. D and trimming were read from the DNA, whereas the V and J calls and clone size are those reported in that table. Here the sample spans around 200,000 clones, roughly 78% being singletons. This sequence was found in an elderly woman with active or convalescent COVID-19. This rearrangement joins TRBV6-5 to TRBJ1-2; 9 bases map to TRBD1. Sequencing was carried out using peripheral blood. CDR3 coding DNA: TGTGCCAGCAGGATAACAGGGGGCCATGGCTACACCTTC. Amino acids: CASRITGGHGYTF.